Listed below are T cell receptor beta chains from one sample, sequenced in a study of PD-L1 blockade in urothelial cancer. TCRdb's table, derived via immunoSEQ multiplex PCR, lists solely in-frame clones and lacks some. The table shows just under 30,000 clones, with about 88% occurring only once. Sequences were derived from PBMCs, sampled around atezolizumab (anti-PD-L1) treatment. The source of these receptors is a man between 45 and 60 years old with urothelial cancer. Both conserved end residues are part of each CDR3. A D gene is named only where the DNA matches it firmly. Clone sizes are given selectively: once, few, many, or a class where the clone is expanded.

v_gene: TRBV9; j_gene: TRBJ2-2; abundance: .; d_gene: .; CDR3aa: CASSVTEKANTGELFF; CDR3nt: TGTGCCAGCAGCGTTACTGAGAAAGCGAACACCGGGGAGCTGTTTTTT
v_gene: TRBV7-2; j_gene: TRBJ2-5; abundance: .; d_gene: .; CDR3aa: CASSLGGRETQYF; CDR3nt: TGTGCCAGCAGCTTAGGAGGGCGGGAGACCCAGTACTTC
v_gene: TRBV5-1; j_gene: TRBJ2-7; abundance: .; d_gene: .; CDR3aa: CASSLGAGNYEQYF; CDR3nt: TGCGCCAGCAGCTTGGGTGCGGGGAACTACGAGCAGTACTTC
v_gene: TRBV9; j_gene: TRBJ2-2; abundance: .; d_gene: TRBD2; CDR3aa: CASSVGLADTGELFF; CDR3nt: TGTGCCAGCAGCGTAGGGCTAGCGGACACCGGGGAGCTGTTTTTT
v_gene: TRBV10-3; j_gene: TRBJ1-3; abundance: once; d_gene: .; CDR3aa: CAIGLIGGGTGNTIYF; CDR3nt: TGTGCCATAGGTTTGATTGGCGGAGGGACTGGAAACACCATATATTTT
v_gene: TRBV5-1; j_gene: TRBJ1-1; abundance: .; d_gene: .; CDR3aa: CASRGSQVTNTEAFF; CDR3nt: TGCGCCAGCAGGGGGTCACAGGTTACTAACACTGAAGCTTTCTTT
v_gene: TRBV19; j_gene: TRBJ1-1; abundance: few; d_gene: .; CDR3aa: CASSIEQQTEAFF; CDR3nt: TGTGCCAGTAGTATAGAGCAACAAACTGAAGCTTTCTTT
v_gene: TRBV7-2; j_gene: TRBJ1-4; abundance: .; d_gene: TRBD1; CDR3aa: CASSSRRQGATNEKLFF; CDR3nt: TGTGCCAGCAGCTCACGGAGGCAGGGGGCAACTAATGAAAAACTGTTTTTT
v_gene: TRBV19; j_gene: TRBJ2-1; abundance: .; d_gene: .; CDR3aa: CASSRGRERDNEQFF; CDR3nt: TGTGCCAGTAGTAGGGGGCGGGAGCGGGACAATGAGCAGTTCTTC
v_gene: TRBV27; j_gene: TRBJ2-6; abundance: .; d_gene: .; CDR3aa: CASSFWGFGANVLTF; CDR3nt: TGTGCCAGCAGTTTTTGGGGCTTTGGGGCCAACGTCCTGACTTTC
v_gene: TRBV28; j_gene: TRBJ2-7; abundance: once; d_gene: .; CDR3aa: CASSIRNEQYF; CDR3nt: TGTGCCAGCAGTATCAGGAACGAGCAGTACTTC
v_gene: TRBV13; j_gene: TRBJ2-3; abundance: once; d_gene: .; CDR3aa: CASSTEGAATQYF; CDR3nt: TGTGCCAGCAGCACAGAAGGGGCTGCCACGCAGTATTTT
v_gene: TRBV5-1; j_gene: TRBJ2-1; abundance: .; d_gene: .; CDR3aa: CASSLDSSSYNEQFF; CDR3nt: TGCGCCAGCAGCTTGGACAGTTCATCCTACAATGAGCAGTTCTTC
v_gene: TRBV4-3; j_gene: TRBJ1-2; abundance: few; d_gene: TRBD1; CDR3aa: CASSQRTGEGSYGYTF; CDR3nt: TGCGCCAGCAGCCAGAGGACAGGAGAGGGATCCTATGGCTACACCTTC
v_gene: TRBV9; j_gene: TRBJ2-3; abundance: .; d_gene: .; CDR3aa: CASSLTGRDADTQYF; CDR3nt: TGTGCCAGCAGCCTCACAGGGAGGGATGCAGATACGCAGTATTTT
v_gene: TRBV13; j_gene: TRBJ1-3; abundance: .; d_gene: .; CDR3aa: CASSFTGRNTIYF; CDR3nt: TGTGCCAGCAGCTTTACAGGGAGAAACACCATATATTTT
v_gene: TRBV27; j_gene: TRBJ2-3; abundance: .; d_gene: TRBD1; CDR3aa: CASSLSARDRGTLTDTQYF; CDR3nt: TGTGCCAGCAGTTTATCGGCCCGGGACAGGGGAACTCTCACAGATACGCAGTATTTT
v_gene: TRBV27; j_gene: TRBJ2-1; abundance: .; d_gene: .; CDR3aa: CASSLSGPMGQFF; CDR3nt: TGTGCCAGCAGTTTATCGGGCCCAATGGGGCAGTTCTTC
v_gene: TRBV5-1; j_gene: TRBJ2-7; abundance: .; d_gene: TRBD1; CDR3aa: CASSRTGENEQYF; CDR3nt: TGCGCCAGCAGCAGAACAGGGGAAAACGAGCAGTACTTC
v_gene: TRBV2; j_gene: TRBJ1-4; abundance: .; d_gene: .; CDR3aa: CASTETSATNEKLFF; CDR3nt: TGTGCCAGCACCGAAACGAGTGCAACTAATGAAAAACTGTTTTTT
v_gene: TRBV18; j_gene: TRBJ1-1; abundance: .; d_gene: TRBD1; CDR3aa: CASSPDRGAFF; CDR3nt: TGTGCCAGCTCACCTGACAGGGGAGCTTTCTTT
v_gene: TRBV27; j_gene: TRBJ1-1; abundance: .; d_gene: TRBD1; CDR3aa: CASSTLRDRGAGEAFF; CDR3nt: TGTGCCAGCAGTACACTCCGGGACAGGGGGGCGGGTGAAGCTTTCTTT
v_gene: TRBV7-9; j_gene: TRBJ2-1; abundance: .; d_gene: .; CDR3aa: CASSLVSGSYNEQFF; CDR3nt: TGTGCCAGCAGCTTAGTTTCAGGATCCTACAATGAGCAGTTCTTC
v_gene: TRBV7-8; j_gene: TRBJ2-1; abundance: .; d_gene: TRBD2; CDR3aa: CASTAGGIDGVYNEQFF; CDR3nt: TGTGCCAGCACCGCGGGAGGGATCGACGGAGTTTACAATGAGCAGTTCTTC
v_gene: TRBV2; j_gene: TRBJ1-5; abundance: .; d_gene: .; CDR3aa: CASSGQAGQPQHF; CDR3nt: TGTGCCAGCAGTGGGCAGGCCGGTCAGCCCCAGCATTTT
v_gene: TRBV7-8; j_gene: TRBJ2-5; abundance: .; d_gene: TRBD1; CDR3aa: CASSSRGSGQETQYF; CDR3nt: TGTGCCAGCAGCTCCAGGGGGTCGGGGCAAGAGACCCAGTACTTC
v_gene: TRBV6-6; j_gene: TRBJ2-7; abundance: once; d_gene: TRBD2; CDR3aa: CATQGLAPRYEQYF; CDR3nt: TGTGCCACCCAGGGACTAGCACCCCGCTACGAGCAGTACTTC
v_gene: TRBV7-3; j_gene: TRBJ1-6; abundance: .; d_gene: .; CDR3aa: CASSLYRNNSPLHF; CDR3nt: TGTGCCAGCAGCTTATACAGAAATAATTCACCCCTCCACTTT
v_gene: TRBV10-3; j_gene: TRBJ2-2; abundance: .; d_gene: .; CDR3aa: CAISEMGRNTGELFF; CDR3nt: TGTGCCATCAGTGAGATGGGGCGGAACACCGGGGAGCTGTTTTTT
v_gene: TRBV27; j_gene: TRBJ2-1; abundance: once; d_gene: TRBD2; CDR3aa: CASSPGLGIDEQFF; CDR3nt: TGTGCCAGCAGTCCCGGACTAGGGATCGATGAGCAGTTCTTC
v_gene: TRBV18; j_gene: TRBJ1-5; abundance: .; d_gene: .; CDR3aa: CASSPGQLSNQPQHF; CDR3nt: TGTGCCAGCTCACCGGGGCAGCTTAGCAATCAGCCCCAGCATTTT
v_gene: TRBV11-1; j_gene: TRBJ2-7; abundance: .; d_gene: TRBD1; CDR3aa: CASSLGGQGLVPYEQYF; CDR3nt: TGTGCCAGCAGCTTAGGCGGACAGGGCCTCGTCCCCTACGAGCAGTACTTC
v_gene: TRBV28; j_gene: TRBJ2-3; abundance: .; d_gene: TRBD2; CDR3aa: CASSLGTRTDTQYF; CDR3nt: TGTGCCAGCAGTTTAGGGACTAGGACAGATACGCAGTATTTT
v_gene: TRBV19; j_gene: TRBJ2-7; abundance: .; d_gene: .; CDR3aa: CASSRGHSYEQYF; CDR3nt: TGTGCCAGTAGCCGAGGACACTCCTACGAGCAGTACTTC
v_gene: TRBV4-1; j_gene: TRBJ1-5; abundance: .; d_gene: TRBD1; CDR3aa: CASSQDGGQGDQPQHF; CDR3nt: TGCGCCAGCAGCCAAGATGGGGGACAGGGCGATCAGCCCCAGCATTTT
v_gene: TRBV10-1; j_gene: TRBJ2-5; abundance: .; d_gene: .; CDR3aa: CASSDGGRQETQYF; CDR3nt: TGCGCCAGCAGTGACGGAGGTCGACAAGAGACCCAGTACTTC
v_gene: TRBV7-9; j_gene: TRBJ2-7; abundance: once; d_gene: TRBD1; CDR3aa: CASSFRGTYEQYF; CDR3nt: TGTGCCAGCAGCTTCAGGGGGACCTACGAGCAGTACTTC
v_gene: TRBV11-1; j_gene: TRBJ2-7; abundance: .; d_gene: .; CDR3aa: CASSTRGSNEQYF; CDR3nt: TGTGCCAGCAGCACCAGGGGCTCGAACGAGCAGTACTTC
v_gene: TRBV30; j_gene: TRBJ2-5; abundance: .; d_gene: .; CDR3aa: CAWSVVPTGLETQYF; CDR3nt: TGTGCCTGGAGTGTAGTTCCGACAGGACTAGAGACCCAGTACTTC
v_gene: TRBV19; j_gene: TRBJ1-1; abundance: .; d_gene: .; CDR3aa: CASSIVGGAGEAFF; CDR3nt: TGTGCCAGTAGTATAGTGGGGGGGGCCGGTGAAGCTTTCTTT
v_gene: TRBV10-2; j_gene: TRBJ2-7; abundance: .; d_gene: .; CDR3aa: CASSEWQDPYEQYF; CDR3nt: TGCGCCAGCAGTGAGTGGCAGGATCCCTACGAGCAGTACTTC
v_gene: TRBV7-2; j_gene: TRBJ2-1; abundance: .; d_gene: TRBD2; CDR3aa: CASSLAAGLAGDEQFF; CDR3nt: TGTGCCAGCAGCTTAGCGGCGGGACTAGCGGGAGATGAGCAGTTCTTC
v_gene: TRBV6-6; j_gene: TRBJ2-7; abundance: .; d_gene: TRBD2; CDR3aa: CASSRLAGSYEQYF; CDR3nt: TGTGCCAGCAGTCGACTAGCGGGGTCCTACGAGCAGTACTTC
v_gene: TRBV27; j_gene: TRBJ1-6; abundance: .; d_gene: TRBD1; CDR3aa: CASSKTGIYNSPLHF; CDR3nt: TGTGCCAGCAGTAAGACAGGGATCTATAATTCACCCCTCCACTTT
v_gene: TRBV2; j_gene: TRBJ2-2; abundance: once; d_gene: .; CDR3aa: CASSEAPSSGELFF; CDR3nt: TGTGCCAGCAGTGAAGCGCCATCGAGTGGGGAGCTGTTTTTT
v_gene: TRBV5-6; j_gene: TRBJ1-2; abundance: .; d_gene: .; CDR3aa: CASSLDQGQIHYGYTF; CDR3nt: TGTGCCAGCAGCTTAGATCAAGGACAAATTCACTATGGCTACACCTTC
v_gene: TRBV6-6; j_gene: TRBJ2-7; abundance: .; d_gene: .; CDR3aa: CASNRQGTTYEQYF; CDR3nt: TGTGCCAGCAATCGGCAGGGGACTACCTACGAGCAGTACTTC
v_gene: TRBV19; j_gene: TRBJ1-2; abundance: .; d_gene: TRBD1; CDR3aa: CASSPDRDYGYTF; CDR3nt: TGTGCCAGTAGTCCCGACAGGGACTATGGCTACACCTTC
v_gene: TRBV5-1; j_gene: TRBJ2-7; abundance: once; d_gene: TRBD1; CDR3aa: CASSFSRGSEQYF; CDR3nt: TGCGCCAGCAGCTTCAGCAGGGGGAGCGAGCAGTACTTC
v_gene: TRBV7-9; j_gene: TRBJ1-2; abundance: .; d_gene: TRBD1; CDR3aa: CASSLGQGSYGYTF; CDR3nt: TGTGCCAGCAGCTTAGGACAGGGGAGCTATGGCTACACCTTC
v_gene: TRBV19; j_gene: TRBJ2-5; abundance: .; d_gene: .; CDR3aa: CASSISGTGETQYF; CDR3nt: TGTGCCAGTAGTATATCTGGGACTGGGGAGACCCAGTACTTC
v_gene: TRBV11-2; j_gene: TRBJ1-2; abundance: .; d_gene: .; CDR3aa: CASSFQRGGINYGYTF; CDR3nt: TGTGCCAGCAGCTTCCAACGAGGAGGGATTAACTATGGCTACACCTTC
v_gene: TRBV13; j_gene: TRBJ1-1; abundance: .; d_gene: .; CDR3aa: CASSGRSRRVSEGTEAFF; CDR3nt: TGTGCCAGCAGCGGACGGTCCAGACGAGTTAGCGAGGGCACTGAAGCTTTCTTT